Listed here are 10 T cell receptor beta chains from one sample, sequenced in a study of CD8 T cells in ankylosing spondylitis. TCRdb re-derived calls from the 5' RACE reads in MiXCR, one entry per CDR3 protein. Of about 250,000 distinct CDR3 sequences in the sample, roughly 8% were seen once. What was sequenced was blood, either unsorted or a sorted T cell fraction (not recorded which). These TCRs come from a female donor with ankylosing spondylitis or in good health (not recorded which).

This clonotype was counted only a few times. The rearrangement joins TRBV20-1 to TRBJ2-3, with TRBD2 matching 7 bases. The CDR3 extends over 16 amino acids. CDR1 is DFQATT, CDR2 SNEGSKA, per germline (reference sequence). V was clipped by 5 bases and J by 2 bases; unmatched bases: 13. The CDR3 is CSARKLTGGITDTQYF. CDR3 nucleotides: TGCAGTGCTCGAAAGTTGACGGGAGGCATCACAGATACGCAGTATTTT.

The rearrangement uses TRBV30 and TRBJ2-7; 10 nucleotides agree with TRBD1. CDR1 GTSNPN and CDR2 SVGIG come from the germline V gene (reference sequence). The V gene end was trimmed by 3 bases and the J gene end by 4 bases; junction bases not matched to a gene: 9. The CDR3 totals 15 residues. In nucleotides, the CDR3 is TGTGCCTGGAGGAGTCCCGGGACAGGGGCTTACGAGCAGTACTTC. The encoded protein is CAWRSPGTGAYEQYF. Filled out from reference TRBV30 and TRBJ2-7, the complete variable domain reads SQTIHQWPATLVQPVGSPLSLECTVEGTSNPNLYWYRQAAGRGLQLLFYSVGIGQISSEVPQNLSASRPQDRQFILSSKKLLLSDSGFYLCAWRSPGTGAYEQYFGPGTRLTVT.

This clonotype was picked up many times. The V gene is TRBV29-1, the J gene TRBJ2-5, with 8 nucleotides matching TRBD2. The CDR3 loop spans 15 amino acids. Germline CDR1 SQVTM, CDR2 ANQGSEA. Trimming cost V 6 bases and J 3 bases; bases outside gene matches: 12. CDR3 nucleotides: TGCAGCGTCTCCGGGGGGGGTTGGTTCGAAGAGACCCAGTACTTC. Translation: CSVSGGGWFEETQYF.

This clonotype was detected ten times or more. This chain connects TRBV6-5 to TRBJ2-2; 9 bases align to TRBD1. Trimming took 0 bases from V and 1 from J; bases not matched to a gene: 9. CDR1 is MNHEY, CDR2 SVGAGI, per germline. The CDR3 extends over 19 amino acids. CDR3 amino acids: CASSYSTPLTGGNTGELFF. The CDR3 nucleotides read TGTGCCAGCAGTTACTCGACCCCCCTGACAGGGGGGAACACCGGGGAGCTGTTTTTT.

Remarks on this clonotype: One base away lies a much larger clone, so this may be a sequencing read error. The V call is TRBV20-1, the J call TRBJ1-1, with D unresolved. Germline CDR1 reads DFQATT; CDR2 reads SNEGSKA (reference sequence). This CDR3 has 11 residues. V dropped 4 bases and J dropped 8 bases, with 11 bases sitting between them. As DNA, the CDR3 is TGCAGTGCTAAAGGGCCGCCGGAAGCTTTCTTT. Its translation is CSAKGPPEAFF.

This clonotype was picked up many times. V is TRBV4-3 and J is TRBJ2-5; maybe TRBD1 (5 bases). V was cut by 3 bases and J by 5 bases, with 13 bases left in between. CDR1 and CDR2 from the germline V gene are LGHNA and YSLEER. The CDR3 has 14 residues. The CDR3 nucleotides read TGCGCCAGCAGCCAGGGGCCTAGGACGGAGACCCAGTACTTC. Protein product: CASSQGPRTETQYF.

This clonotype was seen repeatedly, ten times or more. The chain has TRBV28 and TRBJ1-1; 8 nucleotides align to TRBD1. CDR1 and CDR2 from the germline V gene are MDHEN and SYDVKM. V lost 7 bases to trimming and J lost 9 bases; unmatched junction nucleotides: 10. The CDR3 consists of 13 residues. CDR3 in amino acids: CASTRTGSVQAFF. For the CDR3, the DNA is TGTGCCAGCACCCGGACAGGGTCAGTTCAAGCTTTCTTT.

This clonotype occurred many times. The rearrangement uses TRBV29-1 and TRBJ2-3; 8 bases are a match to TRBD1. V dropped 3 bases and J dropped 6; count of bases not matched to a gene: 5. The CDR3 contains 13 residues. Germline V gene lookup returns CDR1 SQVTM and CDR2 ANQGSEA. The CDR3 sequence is CSVERQGRDTQYF. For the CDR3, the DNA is TGCAGCGTTGAGCGACAGGGGAGGGATACGCAGTATTTT.

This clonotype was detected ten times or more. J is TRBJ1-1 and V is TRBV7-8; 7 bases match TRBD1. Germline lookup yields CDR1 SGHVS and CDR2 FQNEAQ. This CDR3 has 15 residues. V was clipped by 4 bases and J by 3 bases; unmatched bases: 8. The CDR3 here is CASSSISTGHTEAFF. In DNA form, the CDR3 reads TGTGCCAGCAGCTCCATTTCGACAGGGCACACTGAAGCTTTCTTT.

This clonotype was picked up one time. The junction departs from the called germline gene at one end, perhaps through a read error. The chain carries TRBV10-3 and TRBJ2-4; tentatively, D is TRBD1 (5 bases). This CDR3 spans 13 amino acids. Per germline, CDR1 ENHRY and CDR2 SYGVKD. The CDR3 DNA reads TGTGCCATCAGTGACAGGGCCCAAAACATTCGGTACTTC. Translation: CAISDRAQNIRYF.